The present T cell receptor (beta chain) was sequenced within a study of T cell responses to AZD1222 COVID-19 vaccine. Points from the study as a whole: The breadth and depth of Spike-specific TCRs increased once two AZD1222 doses had been given. With dominance at 160-218 and 743-854, vaccine-associated CD4 TCRs spanned spike. The donor group comprised mostly white British people and more females; the analysis possibly underestimated clonal diversity.

Concerning this clone itself: Its target is unknown.

Trimming pared 1 base from V and 2 bases from J, leaving 6 bases between. Germline V gives CDR1 SGHRS, CDR2 YFSETQ. This CDR3 comprises 13 residues. The repertoire was sequenced with immunoSEQ multiplex PCR; TCRdb's copy has only in-frame clones and lacks some. The repertoire holds about 75,000 clones, with about 91% as singletons. The chain uses TRBV5-1 and TRBJ1-1; D is undetermined. Sample: peripheral blood, taken 28 days after the second dose of the MenACWY control vaccine. The TCR originated in an adult who received the MenACWY meningococcal vaccine as a control. The DNA for the CDR3 is TGCGCCAGCAGCTTGCTGGCTAACACTGAAGCTTTCTTT. It is translated as CASSLLANTEAFF.